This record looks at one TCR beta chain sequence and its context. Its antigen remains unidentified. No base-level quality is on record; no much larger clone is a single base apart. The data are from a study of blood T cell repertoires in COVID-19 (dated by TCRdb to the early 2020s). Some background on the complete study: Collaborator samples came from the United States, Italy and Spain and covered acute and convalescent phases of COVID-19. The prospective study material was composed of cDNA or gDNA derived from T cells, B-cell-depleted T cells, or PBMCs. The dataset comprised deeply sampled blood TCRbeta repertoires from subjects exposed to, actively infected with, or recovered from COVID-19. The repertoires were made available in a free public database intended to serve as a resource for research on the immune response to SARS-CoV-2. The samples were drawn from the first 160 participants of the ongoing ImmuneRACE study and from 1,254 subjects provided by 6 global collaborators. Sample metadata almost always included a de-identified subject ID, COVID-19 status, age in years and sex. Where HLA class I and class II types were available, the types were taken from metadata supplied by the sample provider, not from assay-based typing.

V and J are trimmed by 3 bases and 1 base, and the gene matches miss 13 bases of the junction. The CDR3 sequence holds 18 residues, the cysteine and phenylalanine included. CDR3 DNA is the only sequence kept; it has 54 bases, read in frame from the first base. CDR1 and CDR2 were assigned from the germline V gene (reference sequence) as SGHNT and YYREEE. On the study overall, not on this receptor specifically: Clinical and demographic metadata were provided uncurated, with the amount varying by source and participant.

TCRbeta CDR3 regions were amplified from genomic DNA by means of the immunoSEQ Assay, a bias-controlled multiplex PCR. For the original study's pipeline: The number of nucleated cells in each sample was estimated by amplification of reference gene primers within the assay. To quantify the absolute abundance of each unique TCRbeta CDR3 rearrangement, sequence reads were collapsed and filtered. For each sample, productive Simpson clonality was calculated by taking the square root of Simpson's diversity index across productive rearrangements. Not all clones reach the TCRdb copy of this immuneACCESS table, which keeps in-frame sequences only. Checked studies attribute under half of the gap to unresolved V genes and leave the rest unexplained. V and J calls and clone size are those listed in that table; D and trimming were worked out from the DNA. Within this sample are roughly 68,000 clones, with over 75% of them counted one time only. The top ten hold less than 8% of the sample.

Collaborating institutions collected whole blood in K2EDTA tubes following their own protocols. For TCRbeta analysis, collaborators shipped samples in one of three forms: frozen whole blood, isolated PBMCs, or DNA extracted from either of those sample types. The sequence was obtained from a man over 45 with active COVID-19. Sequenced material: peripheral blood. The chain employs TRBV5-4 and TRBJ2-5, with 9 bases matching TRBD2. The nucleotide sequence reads TGTGCCAGCAGCTCATTAGCGGGAGACATGGGGTCCCAAGAGACCCAGTACTTC. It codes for CASSSLAGDMGSQETQYF. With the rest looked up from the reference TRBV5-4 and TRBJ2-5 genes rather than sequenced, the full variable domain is ETGVTQSPTHLIKTRGQQVTLRCSSQSGHNTVSWYQQALGQGPQFIFQYYREEENGRGNFPPRFSGLQFPNYSSELNVNALELDDSALYLCASSSLAGDMGSQETQYFGPGTRLLVL.